The clone carrying this TCR beta chain was detected ten times or more. Antigen: not known. The data derive from a study of naive and memory T cell subsets. The beta constant-region primer was an equimolar mix of two oligonucleotides covering TRBC1 and TRBC2. The ligated cDNA underwent four PCR rounds using SP2 and nested alpha and beta constant-region primers. TCRdb re-derived calls from the UMI-ligation and nested PCR reads in MiXCR, one entry per CDR3 protein. This table holds roughly 10,000 distinct CDR3 sequences, 5.5% to 7% found once. CDR1 is SGHDN, CDR2 FVKESK, per germline. Trimming at V came to 4 bases and at J to 5 bases, leaving 8 bases not matched to a gene. The CDR3 is made up of 15 amino acids. Cells stained for CD3, CD4, CD8, CD45RA and CD27 were sorted into four subsets. Study-wide results and caveats: Over 95% of naive TCR sequences appeared only once after error correction, unlike memory subsets. Naive and memory repertoire findings lacked a ground truth for validation.

The material sequenced was CD4+ TEMRA cells from blood. The subset denotes: effector memory re-expressing CD45RA, CD45RA+ CD27-. The sequence was obtained from a human donor in good health. The chain carries TRBV14 and TRBJ1-1; 9 bases are a match to TRBD1. For the CDR3, the DNA is TGTGCCAGCAGCCGGCGGACAGGGGATTGGACTGAAGCTTTCTTT. Protein: CASSRRTGDWTEAFF. The full variable domain, completed using reference TRBV14 and TRBJ1-1, is EAGVTQFPSHSVIEKGQTVTLRCDPISGHDNLYWYRRVMGKEIKFLLHFVKESKQDESGMPNNRFLAERTGGTYSTLKVQPAELEDSGVYFCASSRRTGDWTEAFFGQGTRLTVV.